The 11 T cell receptor beta chains below come from one sample, sequenced in a study of T cell repertoires in cytomegalovirus infection. A single record per CDR3 protein comes from TCRdb applying MiXCR to the reads. The sample lists some 800,000 distinct CDR3 sequences; around 29% were seen once. Their antigens are not known. The sample was cultured CD8+ T cells from PBMCs, taken from culture after CMV antigen stimulation. Receptors were obtained from a human donor in good health (CMV status not recorded). Some clones in this sample may be carry-over from other donors' samples.

The chain employs TRBV27 and TRBJ2-7, with 7 positions matching TRBD1. Germline V gene lookup returns CDR1 MNHEY and CDR2 SMNVEV (reference sequence). With 6 bases clipped from V and 3 bases from J, the junction kept 2 bases outside the gene matches. The CDR3 length is 12 residues. The CDR3: CASRGGLYEQYF. As DNA, the CDR3 is TGTGCCAGCAGAGGGGGCCTCTACGAGCAGTACTTC.

Only a few counts were recorded for this clonotype. The chain couples TRBV27 to TRBJ1-5; 8 bases are a match to TRBD1. The junction had 9 bases not matched to a gene; V was cut back by 6 bases and J by 8 bases. This CDR3 has 14 residues. CDR1 is MNHEY, CDR2 SMNVEV, per germline (reference sequence). The chain's CDR3 is CASRTGVRAEPQHF. CDR3 bases: TGTGCCAGCAGGACAGGGGTAAGAGCGGAGCCCCAGCATTTT.

The genes are TRBV10-3 and TRBJ2-2; 12 positions agree with TRBD2. Trimming removed 10 bases from V and 2 bases from J; junction bases left unmatched: 8. The CDR3 consists of 16 residues. CDR1 is ENHRY and CDR2 is SYGVKD in the germline V gene. This CDR3 is CATTSGGHLNTGELFF. The CDR3 nucleotides are TGTGCCACCACTAGCGGGGGGCACCTAAACACCGGGGAGCTGTTTTTT.

This clonotype was detected many times. The chain links TRBV7-2 to TRBJ1-5, with D unresolved. The V gene's germline CDR1 is SGHTA and CDR2 FQGNSA. The CDR3 length is 13 residues. Trimming left V 2 bases short and J 5 bases short, with 7 bases between. In nucleotides, the CDR3 is TGTGCCAGCAGCTTACATGGGGATCAGCCCCAGCATTTT. Translation gives CASSLHGDQPQHF.

The V call is TRBV6-1, the J call TRBJ1-1, with 10 bases that match TRBD1. Looked up from germline, CDR1 is MNHNS and CDR2 is SASEGT. This CDR3 has 16 residues. V lost 3 bases and J lost 5; bases outside the gene matches: 9. The CDR3 DNA reads as TGTGCCAGCAGTGATAGGACAGGGGGTTTAGGGACTGAAGCTTTCTTT. It is translated as CASSDRTGGLGTEAFF.

V gene TRBV9 combines with J gene TRBJ1-1, with 7 nucleotides matching TRBD1. The CDR3 spans 14 residues. V trimming: 3 bases; J trimming: 0 bases; junction bases outside the gene matches: 2. The germline V gene encodes CDR1 SGDLS and CDR2 YYNGEE. DNA for the CDR3: TGTGCCAGCAGCGGTGGACAGGTGAACACTGAAGCTTTCTTT. This codes for CASSGGQVNTEAFF. The full variable domain, in which reference TRBV9 and TRBJ1-1 provide the parts outside the CDR3, is DSGVTQTPKHLITATGQRVTLRCSPRSGDLSVYWYQQSLDQGLQFLIQYYNGEERAKGNILERFSAQQFPDLHSELNLSSLELGDSALYFCASSGGQVNTEAFFGQGTRLTVV.

This chain uses TRBV6-5 with TRBJ1-6; D not certain. The germline CDR1 and CDR2 sequences are MNHEY and SVGAGI. The CDR3 loop spans 15 amino acids. V lost 4 bases, J lost 1 base, and 8 bases lay in between. CDR3 DNA: TGTGCCAGCAGTTTCGAGGGATCCTATAATTCACCCCTCCACTTT. Amino acids: CASSFEGSYNSPLHF.

This clonotype was picked up a small number of times. The rearrangement uses TRBV24-1 and TRBJ2-3; no clear D gene. Germline lookup yields CDR1 KGHDR and CDR2 SFDVKD. The V end was cut by 0 bases, the J end by 6 bases, with 3 bases between. This CDR3 is 12 amino acids long. The CDR3 protein is CATSDLADTQYF. The CDR3 DNA is TGTGCCACCAGTGATTTGGCGGATACGCAGTATTTT.

The chain carries TRBV19 and TRBJ1-5; D perhaps matches TRBD1 (5 bases). Trimming took 3 bases from V and 7 from J, leaving 13 bases between them. Germline V gene lookup returns CDR1 LNHDA and CDR2 SQIVND (reference sequence). This CDR3 comprises 14 residues. CDR3 in DNA: TGTGCCAGTAGTATGTTCGGTGGGGGACAGCCCCAGCATTTT. Its translation is CASSMFGGGQPQHF.

This clonotype appeared many times. The V gene is TRBV7-6, the J gene TRBJ1-4; D gene unclear. The CDR3 runs to 16 residues. Deletions cut 5 bases from V and 0 bases from J, with 13 bases between. CDR1 and CDR2 (germline): SGHVS, FNYEAQ. The CDR3 loop is CASSPRVYSTNEKLFF. In nucleotides, the CDR3 is TGTGCCAGCAGCCCACGAGTGTATTCAACTAATGAAAAACTGTTTTTT. The variable domain in full, completed from reference TRBV7-6 and TRBJ1-4, reads GAGVSQSPRYKVTKRGQDVALRCDPISGHVSLYWYRQALGQGPEFLTYFNYEAQQDKSGLPNDRFSAERPEGSISTLTIQRTEQRDSAMYRCASSPRVYSTNEKLFFGSGTQLSVL.

The chain joins TRBV12-3 or TRBV12-4 to TRBJ1-1, with D tentatively TRBD1 (6 bases). The CDR3 sequence is 13 residues long. Trimming removed 1 base from V and 7 bases from J, with 10 bases in between. Here the CDR3 reads CASSLGEQGEAFF. DNA for the CDR3: TGTGCCAGCAGTTTAGGGGAACAGGGTGAAGCTTTCTTT.